This T cell receptor beta chain was observed in a study of blood T cell repertoires in COVID-19. Study-level background: The samples span acute and convalescent COVID-19 from the United States, Italy and Spain. Nucleic acid was either cDNA or gDNA, and it came from T cells, B-cell-depleted T cells, or PBMCs.

This CDR3 is 16 amino acids long. CDR1 and CDR2 from the germline V gene are SNHLY and FYNNEI. The V and J ends lost 2 bases and 3 bases, in that order; junction bases with no gene match: 7. Original processing notes: Estimated nucleated cell counts came from reference gene primer amplification. Only in-frame clones appear in the TCRdb table, and some are missing; sequencing was by immunoSEQ multiplex PCR. The DNA was the basis for D and trimming; V, J and clone size are from that table. Among roughly 150,000 clones listed, around 80% were seen once. This chain joins TRBV2 and TRBJ2-1; the match to TRBD2 covers 7 bases. The sequence derives from a woman of 80 years or more with acute or convalescent COVID-19. The sequencing input was peripheral blood. The CDR3 loop reads CASSEWASGNYNEQFF. CDR3 DNA sequence: TGTGCCAGCAGTGAATGGGCTAGCGGAAACTACAATGAGCAGTTCTTC.